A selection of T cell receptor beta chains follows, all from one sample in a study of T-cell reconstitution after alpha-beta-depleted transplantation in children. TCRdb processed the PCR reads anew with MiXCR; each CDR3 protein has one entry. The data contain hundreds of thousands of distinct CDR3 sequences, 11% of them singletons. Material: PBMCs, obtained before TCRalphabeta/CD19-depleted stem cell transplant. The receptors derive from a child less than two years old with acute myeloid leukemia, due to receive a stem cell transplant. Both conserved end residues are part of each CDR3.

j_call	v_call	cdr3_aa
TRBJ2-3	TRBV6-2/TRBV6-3	CASSPPSRTSGPTDTQYF
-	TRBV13	CASSLRSREGTQFF
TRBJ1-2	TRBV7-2	CASSYPGQGVYYGYTF
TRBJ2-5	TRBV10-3	CAISGGSPAGETQYF
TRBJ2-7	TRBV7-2	CASSSQGSEQYF
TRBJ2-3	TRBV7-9	CASSQTAGSDTQYF
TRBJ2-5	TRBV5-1	CARDLPGRWTSGRSEETQYF
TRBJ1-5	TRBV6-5	CASSLSRGHQPQHF
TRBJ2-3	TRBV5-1	CASSLYGLAGGPGTDTQYF
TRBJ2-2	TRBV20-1	CSARENGNTGELFF
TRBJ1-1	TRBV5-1	CASSLSTNTEAFF
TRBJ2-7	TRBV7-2	CASSAFSYEQYF
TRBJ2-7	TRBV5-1	CASSLTGAAIYEQYF
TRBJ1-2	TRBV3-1	CASSQDRDHYGYTF
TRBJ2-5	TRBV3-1	CASSQEKHRGGETQYF
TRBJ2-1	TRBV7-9	CASSPSGSHHREQFF
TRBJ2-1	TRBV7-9	CASSFGQGPQGDEQFF
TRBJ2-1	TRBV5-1	CASSLAGGSRYNEQFF
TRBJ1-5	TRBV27	CASSPYAGANQPQHF
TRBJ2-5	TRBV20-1	CSARDLRTSGGQETQYF
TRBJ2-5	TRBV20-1	CSAAPGGYQETQYF
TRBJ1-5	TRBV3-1	CASSQGGQGDQPQHF
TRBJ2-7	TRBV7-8	CASSVRDRGYEQYF
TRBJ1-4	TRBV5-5	CASSLDVTGGRREKLFF
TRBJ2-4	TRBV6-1	CASSGVAGPNIQYF
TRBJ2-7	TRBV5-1	CASSYTRTGLPYEQYF
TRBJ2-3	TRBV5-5	CASSSKREGLNTQYF
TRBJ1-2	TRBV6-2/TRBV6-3	CASSLPGGYGYTF
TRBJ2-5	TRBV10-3	CAISPGLDKETQYF
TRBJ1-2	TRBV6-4	CADVGGRGYGYTF
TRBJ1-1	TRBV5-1	CASSEGFGTEAFF
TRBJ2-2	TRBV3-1	CASSQPGSTGELFF
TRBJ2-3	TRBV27	CASSLLASTDTQYF